This passage covers 25 T cell receptor beta chains from one sample sequenced in a study of CD8 T cells in ankylosing spondylitis. Notes on the study in general: It appeared that ankylosing spondylitis blood was characterized by a TCR beta motif of roughly 8 highly homologous variants.

Each CDR3 protein is one row after TCRdb ran MiXCR on the 5' RACE reads. Of 670,000 or so distinct CDR3 sequences in the sample, over 15% were seen once. Their target antigens are unknown. The material sequenced was blood, either unsorted or a sorted T cell fraction (not recorded which). Receptors originate from a male donor with ankylosing spondylitis.

This clonotype has a handful of counts. This rearrangement joins TRBV5-1 to TRBJ1-2; 7 positions agree with TRBD1. CDR1 and CDR2 from the germline V gene are SGHRS and YFSETQ. CDR3 length equals 14 residues. V was clipped by 3 bases and J by 4 bases; unmatched bases: 6. Here the CDR3 DNA reads TGCGCCAGCAGCTGGATGGGGACAGCCTATGGCTACACCTTC. It encodes CASSWMGTAYGYTF. Combining the CDR3 with reference TRBV5-1 and TRBJ1-2 gives the whole variable domain KAGVTQTPRYLIKTRGQQVTLSCSPISGHRSVSWYQQTPGQGLQFLFEYFSETQRNKGNFPGRFSGRQFSNSRSEMNVSTLELGDSALYLCASSWMGTAYGYTFGSGTRLTVV.

This clonotype has only a few counts. The DNA of the CDR3 is TGCAGTGCTACCGCCGGGGACAGATACTACGAGCAGTACTTC. Its protein is CSATAGDRYYEQYF. The rearrangement links TRBV20-1 to TRBJ2-7; 7 bases fit TRBD1. This CDR3 has 14 amino acids. V shed 4 bases and J 3 bases; nucleotides not matched to a gene: 9. CDR1 DFQATT and CDR2 SNEGSKA come from the germline V gene (reference sequence).

Only a few counts were recorded for this clonotype. The genes are TRBV4-1 and TRBJ2-7; a weak D match, TRBD2 (6 bases). Trimming took off 1 base at V and 3 bases at J, with 13 bases between the two ends. This CDR3 contains 15 residues. CDR1 is MGHRA and CDR2 is YSYEKL in the germline V gene. As DNA, the CDR3 is TGCGCCAGCAGCCAAGTTGCTGGGGGGAACTACGAGCAGTACTTC. Translation: CASSQVAGGNYEQYF.

In its sample, this clonotype was seen a few times. The rearrangement links TRBV5-1 to TRBJ1-4; 7 bases are shared with TRBD1. Germline V gene lookup returns CDR1 SGHRS and CDR2 YFSETQ. The CDR3 runs to 14 residues. V lost 3 bases, J lost 5 bases, and 4 bases stayed unmatched. CDR3 sequence: CASSYGTVNEKLFF. The CDR3 coding sequence is TGCGCCAGCAGCTATGGGACAGTCAATGAAAAACTGTTTTTT.

A few counts support this clonotype. The chain uses TRBV29-1 and TRBJ2-7; the D is unclear. The germline V gene encodes CDR1 SQVTM and CDR2 ANQGSEA. Trimming took off 3 bases at V and 7 bases at J, with 7 bases between the two ends. The CDR3 runs 10 residues. CDR3 in amino acids: CSVDDGEQYF. CDR3 in DNA: TGCAGCGTTGACGATGGGGAGCAGTACTTC.

The chain recombines TRBV7-3 with TRBJ1-2, with D possibly being TRBD1 (5 bases). CDR1 is SGHTA and CDR2 is FQGTGA in the germline V gene. V was trimmed by 5 bases and J by 7 bases, leaving 20 bases between them. This CDR3 has 15 amino acids. The CDR3 loop is CASSPTLGGSAGYTF. For the CDR3, the DNA is TGTGCCAGCAGCCCGACCTTGGGGGGGTCTGCTGGCTACACCTTC.

This chain links TRBV7-9 with TRBJ2-1; weak D call: TRBD1 (6 bases). Germline V gene sequence: CDR1 SEHNR, CDR2 FQNEAQ (reference sequence). The CDR3 is 12 amino acids. Trimming stripped 1 base from V and 13 bases from J, with 11 bases between. CDR3 nucleotides: TGTGCCAGCAGCTTAGAGGACAGTGACCAGTTCTTC. Translating it yields CASSLEDSDQFF.

This clonotype has more than one count but fewer than ten. V and J are TRBV9 and TRBJ2-3, with D perhaps TRBD2 (5 bases). The germline V gene has CDR1 SGDLS and CDR2 YYNGEE. The CDR3 sequence is 13 residues long. Trimming stripped 2 bases from V and 5 bases from J, with 9 bases between. CDR3 sequence reads: CASSVGKGDTQYF. CDR3 nucleotides: TGTGCCAGCAGCGTCGGGAAGGGAGATACGCAGTATTTT.

This chain links TRBV12-3 or TRBV12-4 with TRBJ2-2; D perhaps matches TRBD2 (6 bases). Between the trimmed V and J ends, which lost 3 bases and 4 bases, there was a span of 15 bases. There are 16 residues in the CDR3. For the CDR3, the DNA is TGTGCCAGCAGTTTGCTAGCGCACTCCTCCACCGGGGAGCTGTTTTTT. Translated, it gives CASSLLAHSSTGELFF.

This clonotype was observed many times. The rearrangement links TRBV12-3 or TRBV12-4 to TRBJ2-3, with 15 bases identical to TRBD2. The CDR3 length is 17 residues. V lost 3 bases to trimming and J lost 8 bases; unmatched junction nucleotides: 9. This CDR3 is CASSLGLAGGPRGTQYF. The CDR3 nucleotides read TGTGCCAGCAGTTTGGGACTAGCGGGGGGCCCGCGGGGTACGCAGTATTTT.

This clonotype was seen at least ten times. The chain recombines TRBV4-1 with TRBJ1-1; weak D call: TRBD1 (6 bases). There are 16 residues in the CDR3. V lost 4 bases and J 7 bases, leaving 22 bases between the germline ends. Germline V gene sequence: CDR1 MGHRA, CDR2 YSYEKL. DNA of the CDR3: TGCGCCAGCAGCCCATTACAGGGAGAGATTAGGTATGAAGCTTTCTTT. It encodes CASSPLQGEIRYEAFF.

This clonotype has just a few counts. The chain uses TRBV20-1 and TRBJ1-6; D is uncertain. CDR1 DFQATT and CDR2 SNEGSKA come from the germline V gene (reference sequence). V was clipped by 0 bases and J by 0 bases, with 6 bases between them. The CDR3 sequence is 15 residues long. The CDR3 sequence: CSARDSGSYNSPLHF. DNA of the CDR3: TGCAGTGCTAGAGATTCAGGCTCCTATAATTCACCCCTCCACTTT.

This clonotype came up a few times. The J gene is TRBJ2-7, the V gene TRBV3-1, with D maybe TRBD1 (6 bases). Germline CDR1 is LGHDT and CDR2 is YNNKEL (reference sequence). With 1 base removed from V and 5 bases from J, the gap between germline ends came to 12 bases. The CDR3 is 14 residues long. CDR3 region: CASSQGHRVHEQYF. In DNA, the CDR3 is TGTGCCAGCAGCCAAGGTCACAGGGTCCACGAGCAGTACTTC.

This clonotype occurred many times. The chain links TRBV11-2 to TRBJ2-3; D may be TRBD2 (5 bases). Germline CDR1 SGHAT, CDR2 FQNNGV. V dropped 6 bases and J dropped 3 bases, with 22 bases sitting between them. The CDR3 runs 17 residues. This chain's CDR3 is CASRNSRGRRITDTQYF. The CDR3, as DNA: TGTGCCAGCAGGAATAGTCGCGGCAGGAGGATAACAGATACGCAGTATTTT.

This clonotype was picked up many times. CDR3 in DNA: TGCGCCAGCGGAGAGACGGCCACTGCATATGGCTACACCTTC. Protein product: CASGETATAYGYTF. This sequence joins TRBV5-1 and TRBJ1-2, with no clear D. Trimming removed 7 bases from V and 5 bases from J, with 18 bases in between. Germline V gene data show CDR1 as SGHRS and CDR2 as YFSETQ. The CDR3 length is 14 residues.

The chain links TRBV6-5 to TRBJ2-1; tentatively, D is TRBD2 (7 bases). The CDR3 runs 16 residues. Germline V gene data show CDR1 as MNHEY and CDR2 as SVGAGI. V was clipped by 5 bases and J by 0 bases, with 14 bases between them. CDR3 loop: CASSTSGGSSYNEQFF. Written as DNA, the CDR3 is TGTGCCAGCAGTACCTCGGGGGGCAGCTCCTACAATGAGCAGTTCTTC.

This clonotype was observed a few times. This chain joins TRBV6-2 or TRBV6-3 and TRBJ2-7, with D hard to call. This CDR3 region has 10 residues. V was trimmed by 5 bases and J by 8 bases, leaving 7 bases between them. CDR1 MNHEY and CDR2 SVGEGT come from the germline V gene. CDR3 DNA: TGTGCCAGCAGTAGGACCAAGCAGTACTTC. It translates to CASSRTKQYF.

The chain recombines TRBV6-2 or TRBV6-3 with TRBJ1-2; D gene ambiguous. V gave up 8 bases and J gave up 4 bases, with 17 bases separating them. This CDR3 has 14 amino acids. The germline V gene encodes CDR1 MNHEY and CDR2 SVGEGT. CDR3 region: CASGSVVGTYGYTF. In nucleotides, the CDR3 is TGTGCCAGCGGATCCGTGGTGGGAACCTATGGCTACACCTTC.

The V call is TRBV30, the J call TRBJ2-7; perhaps D is TRBD1 or TRBD2 (5 bases each). The CDR3 is made up of 13 amino acids. Trimming stripped 4 bases from V and 5 bases from J, with 15 bases between. The germline gives CDR1 GTSNPN, CDR2 SVGIG (reference sequence). CDR3 residues: CAWNIIRDHEQYF. The CDR3 bases are TGTGCCTGGAATATAATCCGGGACCACGAGCAGTACTTC.

The chain has TRBV2 and TRBJ1-5; D is possibly TRBD1 (6 bases). The germline V gene has CDR1 SNHLY and CDR2 FYNNEI. The CDR3 consists of 16 residues. The V end lost 3 bases, the J end lost 0 bases, and 12 bases lay between the germline ends. The CDR3, as DNA: TGTGCCAGCAGTGACCCAGGGGAGACTAGCAATCAGCCCCAGCATTTT. Translation gives CASSDPGETSNQPQHF.

This clonotype came up many times. V gene TRBV12-3 or TRBV12-4 combines with J gene TRBJ1-2; unclear D gene. Trimming removed 6 bases from V and 0 bases from J, with 8 bases in between. The CDR3 is 13 residues long. The CDR3 protein is CASSVSTNYGYTF. The CDR3 bases are TGTGCCAGCAGCGTCAGCACTAACTATGGCTACACCTTC.

A few counts support this clonotype. Here the CDR3 DNA reads TGTGCCAGCAGTTCGCGGACAGGGATGGGCACTGAAGCTTTCTTT. Amino acid sequence: CASSSRTGMGTEAFF. This chain joins TRBV27 and TRBJ1-1; 8 bases are shared with TRBD1. V dropped 4 bases and J dropped 4; count of bases not matched to a gene: 8. The CDR3 is made up of 15 amino acids. Germline V gene data show CDR1 as MNHEY and CDR2 as SMNVEV (reference sequence).

The chain carries TRBV18 and TRBJ2-5; D unclear. The germline V gene has CDR1 KGHSH and CDR2 LQKENI. Trimming stripped 2 bases from V and 4 bases from J, with 8 bases between. The CDR3 extends over 13 amino acids. CDR3 coding DNA: TGTGCCAGCTCACCAAGTCTTCTAGAGACCCAGTACTTC. It specifies CASSPSLLETQYF. Together with reference TRBV18 and TRBJ2-5, the CDR3 gives the full variable domain: NAGVMQNPRHLVRRRGQEARLRCSPMKGHSHVYWYRQLPEEGLKFMVYLQKENIIDESGMPKERFSAEFPKEGPSILRIQQVVRGDSAAYFCASSPSLLETQYFGPGTRLLVL.

This clonotype was counted only a few times. The V call is TRBV4-2, the J call TRBJ2-7, with D unresolved. Trimming pared 0 bases from V and 2 bases from J, leaving 14 bases between. Per the germline V gene, CDR1 is LGHNA and CDR2 is YNFKEQ. The CDR3 contains 16 residues. CDR3: CASSQDFFQNAYEQYF. The CDR3 DNA follows: TGTGCCAGCAGCCAAGATTTTTTCCAAAATGCCTACGAGCAGTACTTC.

The CDR3 sequence: CASSYPGPTYHNQPQHF. The CDR3 DNA is TGTGCCAGCAGTTACCCGGGCCCAACCTACCACAACCAGCCCCAGCATTTT. This chain links TRBV6-5 with TRBJ1-5; the D is unclear. The CDR3 sequence is 17 residues long. Germline V gene lookup returns CDR1 MNHEY and CDR2 SVGAGI. Trimming removed 2 bases from V and 7 bases from J, with 21 bases in between.